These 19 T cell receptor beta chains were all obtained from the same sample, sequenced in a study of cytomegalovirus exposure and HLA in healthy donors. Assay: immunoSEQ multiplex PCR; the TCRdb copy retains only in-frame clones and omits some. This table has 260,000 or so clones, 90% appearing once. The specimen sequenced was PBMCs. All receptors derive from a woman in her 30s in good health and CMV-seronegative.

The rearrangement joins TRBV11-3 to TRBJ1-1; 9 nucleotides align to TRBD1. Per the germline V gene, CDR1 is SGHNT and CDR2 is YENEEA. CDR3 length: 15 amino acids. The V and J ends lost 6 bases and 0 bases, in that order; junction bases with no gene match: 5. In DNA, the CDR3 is TGTGCCAGCAGTCAAGGACAGGGGATGAACACTGAAGCTTTCTTT. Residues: CASSQGQGMNTEAFF.

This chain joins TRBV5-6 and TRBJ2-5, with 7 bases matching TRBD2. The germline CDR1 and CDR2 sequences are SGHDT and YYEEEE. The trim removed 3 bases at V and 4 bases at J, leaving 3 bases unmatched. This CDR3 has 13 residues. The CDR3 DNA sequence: TGTGCCAGCAGCTCTACGGGAGGAGAGACCCAGTACTTC. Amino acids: CASSSTGGETQYF.

The CDR3 loop is CASSLSLGLAIEQYF. The CDR3 DNA reads TGTGCCAGCAGTTTATCCCTCGGACTAGCAATCGAGCAGTACTTC. The chain joins TRBV28 to TRBJ2-7; 8 bases align to TRBD2. CDR1 MDHEN and CDR2 SYDVKM come from the germline V gene. The CDR3 has 15 residues. With V trimmed by 1 base and J by 6 bases, 8 bases remained unmatched.

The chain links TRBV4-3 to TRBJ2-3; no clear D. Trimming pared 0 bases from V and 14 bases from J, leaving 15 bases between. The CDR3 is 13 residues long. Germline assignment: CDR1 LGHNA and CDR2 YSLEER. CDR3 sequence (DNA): TGCGCCAGCAGCCAAGATGTCGAGATCCAGCGGTATTTT. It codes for CASSQDVEIQRYF.

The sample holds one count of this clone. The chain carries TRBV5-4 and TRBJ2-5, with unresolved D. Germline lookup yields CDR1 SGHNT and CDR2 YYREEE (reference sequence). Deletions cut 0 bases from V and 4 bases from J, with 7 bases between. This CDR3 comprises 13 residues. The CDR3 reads CASSLELAETQYF. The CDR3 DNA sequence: TGTGCCAGCAGCTTGGAATTGGCAGAGACCCAGTACTTC.

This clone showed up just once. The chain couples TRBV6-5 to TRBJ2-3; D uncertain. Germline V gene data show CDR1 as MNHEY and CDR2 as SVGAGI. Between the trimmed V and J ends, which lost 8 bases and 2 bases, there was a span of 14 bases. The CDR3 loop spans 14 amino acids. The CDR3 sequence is CASLSLSTTDTQYF. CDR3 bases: TGTGCCAGCCTTAGCCTATCCACCACAGATACGCAGTATTTT.

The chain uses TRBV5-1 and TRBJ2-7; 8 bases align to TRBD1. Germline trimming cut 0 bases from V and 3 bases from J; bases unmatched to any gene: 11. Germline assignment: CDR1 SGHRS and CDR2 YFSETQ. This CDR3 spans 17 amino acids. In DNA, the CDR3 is TGCGCCAGCAGCTTGGTACCAGGGGGCTCCGCCGACTACGAGCAGTACTTC. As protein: CASSLVPGGSADYEQYF.

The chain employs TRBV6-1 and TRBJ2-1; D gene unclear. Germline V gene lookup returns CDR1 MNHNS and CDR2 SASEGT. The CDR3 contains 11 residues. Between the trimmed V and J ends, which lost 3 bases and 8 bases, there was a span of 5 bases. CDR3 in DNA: TGTGCCAGCAGTGATAGGTATGAGCAGTTCTTC. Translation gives CASSDRYEQFF.

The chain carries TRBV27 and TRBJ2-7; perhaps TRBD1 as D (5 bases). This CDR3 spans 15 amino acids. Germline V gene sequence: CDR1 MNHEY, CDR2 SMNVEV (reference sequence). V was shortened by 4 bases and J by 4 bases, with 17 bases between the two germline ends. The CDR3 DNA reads TGTGCCAGCAGTTACCTCCAGGGCCTGGAGTACGAGCAGTACTTC. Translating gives CASSYLQGLEYEQYF.

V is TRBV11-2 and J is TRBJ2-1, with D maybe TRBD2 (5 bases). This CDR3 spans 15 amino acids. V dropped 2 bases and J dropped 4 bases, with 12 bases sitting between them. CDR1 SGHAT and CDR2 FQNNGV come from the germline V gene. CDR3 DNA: TGTGCCAGCAGCTTACTTAGTTCGGGATACAATGAGCAGTTCTTC. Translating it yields CASSLLSSGYNEQFF. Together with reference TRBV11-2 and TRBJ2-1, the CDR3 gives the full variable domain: EAGVAQSPRYKIIEKRQSVAFWCNPISGHATLYWYQQILGQGPKLLIQFQNNGVVDDSQLPKDRFSAERLKGVDSTLKIQPAKLEDSAVYLCASSLLSSGYNEQFFGPGTRLTVL.

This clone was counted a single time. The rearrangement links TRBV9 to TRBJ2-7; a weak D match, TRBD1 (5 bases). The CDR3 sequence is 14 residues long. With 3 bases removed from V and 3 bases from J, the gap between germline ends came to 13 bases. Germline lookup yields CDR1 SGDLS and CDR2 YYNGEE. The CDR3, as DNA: TGTGCCAGCAGCGGTGGGGCAGGATTCTACGAGCAGTACTTC. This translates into CASSGGAGFYEQYF.

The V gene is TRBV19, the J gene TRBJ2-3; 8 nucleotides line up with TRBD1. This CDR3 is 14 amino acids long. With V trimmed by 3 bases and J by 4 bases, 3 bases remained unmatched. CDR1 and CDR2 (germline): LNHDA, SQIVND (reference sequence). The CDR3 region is CASSIDRGADTQYF. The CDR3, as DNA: TGTGCCAGTAGTATCGACAGGGGAGCAGATACGCAGTATTTT.

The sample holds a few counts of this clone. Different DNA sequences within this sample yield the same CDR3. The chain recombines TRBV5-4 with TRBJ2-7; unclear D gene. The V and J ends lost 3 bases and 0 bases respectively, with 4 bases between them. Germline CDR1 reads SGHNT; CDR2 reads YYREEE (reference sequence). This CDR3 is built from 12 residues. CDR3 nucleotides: TGTGCCAGCAGCTCTAGCTCCTACGAGCAGTACTTC. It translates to CASSSSSYEQYF. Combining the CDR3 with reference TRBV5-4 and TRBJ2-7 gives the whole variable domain ETGVTQSPTHLIKTRGQQVTLRCSSQSGHNTVSWYQQALGQGPQFIFQYYREEENGRGNFPPRFSGLQFPNYSSELNVNALELDDSALYLCASSSSSYEQYFGPGTRLTVT.

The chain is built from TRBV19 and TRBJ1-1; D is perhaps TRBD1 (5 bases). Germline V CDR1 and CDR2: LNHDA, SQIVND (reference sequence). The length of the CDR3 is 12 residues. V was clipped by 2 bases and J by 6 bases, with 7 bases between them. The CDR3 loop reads CASSIPGAEAFF. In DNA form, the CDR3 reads TGTGCCAGTAGTATACCGGGGGCTGAAGCTTTCTTT.

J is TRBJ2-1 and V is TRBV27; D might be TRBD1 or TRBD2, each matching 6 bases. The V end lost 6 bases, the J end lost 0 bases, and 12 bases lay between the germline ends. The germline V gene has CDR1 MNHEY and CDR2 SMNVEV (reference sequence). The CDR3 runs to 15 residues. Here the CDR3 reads CASRTGASSYNEQFF. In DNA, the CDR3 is TGTGCCAGCAGGACGGGGGCAAGCTCCTACAATGAGCAGTTCTTC.

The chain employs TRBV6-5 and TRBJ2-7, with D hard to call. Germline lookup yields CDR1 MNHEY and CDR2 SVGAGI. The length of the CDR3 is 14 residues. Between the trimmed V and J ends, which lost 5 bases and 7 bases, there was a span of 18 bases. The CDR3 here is CASSSWQYPREQYF. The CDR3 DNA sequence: TGTGCCAGCAGTAGTTGGCAATACCCTAGAGAGCAGTACTTC.

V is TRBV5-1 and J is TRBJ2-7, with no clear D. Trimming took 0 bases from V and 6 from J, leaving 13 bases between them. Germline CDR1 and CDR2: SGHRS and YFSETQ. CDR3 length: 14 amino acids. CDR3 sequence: CASSLVYRAPEQYF. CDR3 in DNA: TGCGCCAGCAGCTTGGTTTACAGAGCCCCCGAGCAGTACTTC.

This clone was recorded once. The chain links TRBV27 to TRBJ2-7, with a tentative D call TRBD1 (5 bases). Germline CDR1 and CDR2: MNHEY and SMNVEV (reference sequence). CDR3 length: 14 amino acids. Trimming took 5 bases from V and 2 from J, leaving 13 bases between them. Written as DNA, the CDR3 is TGTGCCAGCAGTCTTCAGGGTTCGACCTACGAGCAGTACTTC. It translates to CASSLQGSTYEQYF.

The CDR3 coding sequence is TGTGCCAGCAGCTTAATTGGGTCGTCTGGGGTCTTCGAGCAGTACTTC. It yields the protein CASSLIGSSGVFEQYF. The chain carries TRBV11-2 and TRBJ2-7; D unresolved. The length of the CDR3 is 16 residues. The ends were cut back, 2 bases at V and 6 bases at J, with 20 bases in the middle. The germline V gene encodes CDR1 SGHAT and CDR2 FQNNGV.